This T cell receptor (beta chain) was sequenced in a study of shared clonotypes between healthy human individuals. Adult donors, all healthy and HIV-negative, had no recent acute infections or vaccinations. V lost 4 bases and J 1 base, leaving 10 bases between the germline ends. The CDR3 is 15 amino acids. In germline, CDR1 is MNHNS, CDR2 SASEGT. Generated by immunoSEQ multiplex PCR, the TCRdb table keeps only in-frame clones and is missing some. The top ten clones hold 0.55% to 0.7% of a sample with 900,000 to 1,200,000 clones, about four fifths of them seen once. Input material: memory CD4+ T cells from PBMCs. Stated subset: CD45RA-negative fraction. The source of this sequence is a man aged 18 to 30 in good health. Some clones in this sample may be carry-over from other donors' samples. The chain carries TRBV6-1 and TRBJ2-2; D gene uncertain. The CDR3 sequence: CASSGPRWNTGELFF. CDR3 bases: TGTGCCAGCAGTGGACCCCGTTGGAACACCGGGGAGCTGTTTTTT.